This TCR beta chain appears in the sequencing data of a study of T cells in Graves' hyperthyroidism and ophthalmopathy. Germline V CDR1 and CDR2: LNHNV, YYDKDF (reference sequence). This CDR3 is built from 13 residues. J lost 8 bases, V lost 5 bases, and 3 bases had no gene match. Those patients with uncontrolled infection, other autoimmune disease, pregnancy or lactation were excluded. Only one count was recorded for this clonotype. Amplification yielded TCR beta CDR3 regions, with RNA transcripts as the source. A set of HTBI primers served as the primers for a first-round RT-PCR of the TCR CDR3. From the multiplex PCR reads, TCRdb called clonotypes with MiXCR, one entry per CDR3 protein. The sample has 500,000 or so distinct CDR3 sequences, 15% to 20% seen once; the top ten hold approximately 30%.

The rearrangement uses TRBV15 and TRBJ1-2, with 12 bases identical to TRBD1. This clonotype was obtained from a woman younger than 45 with Graves' ophthalmopathy. Sequencing was done on a sample of blood. CDR3 region: CATSDGTGGGYTF. CDR3 sequence (DNA): TGTGCCACCAGCGACGGGACAGGGGGCGGCTACACCTTC. Full variable domain (remainder filled in from reference TRBV15 and TRBJ1-2): DAMVIQNPRYQVTQFGKPVTLSCSQTLNHNVMYWYQQKSSQAPKLLFHYYDKDFNNEADTPDNFQSRRPNTSFCFLDIRSPGLGDTAMYLCATSDGTGGGYTFGSGTRLTVV.